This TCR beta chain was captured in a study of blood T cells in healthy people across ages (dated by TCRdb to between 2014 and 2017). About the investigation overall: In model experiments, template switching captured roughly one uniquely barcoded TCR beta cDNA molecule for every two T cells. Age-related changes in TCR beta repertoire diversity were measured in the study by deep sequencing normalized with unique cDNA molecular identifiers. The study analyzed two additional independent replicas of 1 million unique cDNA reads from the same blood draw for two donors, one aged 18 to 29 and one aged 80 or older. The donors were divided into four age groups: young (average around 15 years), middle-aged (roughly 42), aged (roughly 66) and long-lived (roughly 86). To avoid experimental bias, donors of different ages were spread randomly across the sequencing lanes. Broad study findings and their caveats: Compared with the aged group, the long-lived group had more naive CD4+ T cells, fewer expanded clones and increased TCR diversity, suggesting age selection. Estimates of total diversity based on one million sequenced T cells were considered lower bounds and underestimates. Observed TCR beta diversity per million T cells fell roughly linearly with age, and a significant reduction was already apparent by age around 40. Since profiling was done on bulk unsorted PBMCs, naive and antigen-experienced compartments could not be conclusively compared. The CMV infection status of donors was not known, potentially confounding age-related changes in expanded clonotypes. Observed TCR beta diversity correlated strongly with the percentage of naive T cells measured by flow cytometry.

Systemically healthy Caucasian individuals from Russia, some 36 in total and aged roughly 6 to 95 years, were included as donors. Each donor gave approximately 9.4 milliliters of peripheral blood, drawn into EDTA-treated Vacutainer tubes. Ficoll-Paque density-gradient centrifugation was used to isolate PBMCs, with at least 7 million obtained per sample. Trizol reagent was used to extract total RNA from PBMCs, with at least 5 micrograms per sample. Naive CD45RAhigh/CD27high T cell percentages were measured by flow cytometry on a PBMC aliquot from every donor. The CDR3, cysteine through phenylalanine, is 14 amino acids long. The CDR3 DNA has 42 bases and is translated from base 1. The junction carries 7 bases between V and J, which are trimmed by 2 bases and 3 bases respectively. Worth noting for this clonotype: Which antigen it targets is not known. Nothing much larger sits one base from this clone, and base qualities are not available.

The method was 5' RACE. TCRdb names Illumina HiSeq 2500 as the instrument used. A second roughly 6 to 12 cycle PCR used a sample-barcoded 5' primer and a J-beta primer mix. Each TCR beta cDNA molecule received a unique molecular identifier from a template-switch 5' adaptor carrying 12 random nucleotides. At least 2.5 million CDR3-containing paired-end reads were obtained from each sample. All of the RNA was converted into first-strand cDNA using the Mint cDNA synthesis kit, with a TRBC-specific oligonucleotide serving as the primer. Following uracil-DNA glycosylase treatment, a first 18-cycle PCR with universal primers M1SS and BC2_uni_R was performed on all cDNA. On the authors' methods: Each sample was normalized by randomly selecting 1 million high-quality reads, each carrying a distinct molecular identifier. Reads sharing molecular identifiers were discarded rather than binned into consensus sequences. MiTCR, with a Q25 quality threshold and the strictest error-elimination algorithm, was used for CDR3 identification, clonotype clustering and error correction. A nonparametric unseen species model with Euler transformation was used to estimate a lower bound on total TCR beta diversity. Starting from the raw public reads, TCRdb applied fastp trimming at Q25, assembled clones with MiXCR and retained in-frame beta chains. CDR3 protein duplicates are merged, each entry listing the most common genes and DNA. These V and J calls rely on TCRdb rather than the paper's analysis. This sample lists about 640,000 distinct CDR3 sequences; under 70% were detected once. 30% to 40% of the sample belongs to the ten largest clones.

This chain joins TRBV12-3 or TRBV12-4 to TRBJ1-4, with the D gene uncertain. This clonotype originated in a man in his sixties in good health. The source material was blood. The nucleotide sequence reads TGTGCCAGCAGTTTACAGGCTCCTAATGAAAAACTGTTTTTT. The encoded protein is CASSLQAPNEKLFF.